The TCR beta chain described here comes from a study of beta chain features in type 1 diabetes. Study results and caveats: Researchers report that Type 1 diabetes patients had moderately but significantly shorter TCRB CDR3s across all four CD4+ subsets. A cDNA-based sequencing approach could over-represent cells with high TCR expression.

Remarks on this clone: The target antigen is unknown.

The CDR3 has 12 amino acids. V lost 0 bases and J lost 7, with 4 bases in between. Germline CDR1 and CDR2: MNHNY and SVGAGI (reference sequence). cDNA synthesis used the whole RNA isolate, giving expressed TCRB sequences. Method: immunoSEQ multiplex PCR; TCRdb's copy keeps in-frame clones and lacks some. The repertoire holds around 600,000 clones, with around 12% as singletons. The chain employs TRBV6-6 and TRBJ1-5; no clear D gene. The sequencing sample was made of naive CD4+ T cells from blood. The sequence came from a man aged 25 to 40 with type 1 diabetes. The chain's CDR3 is CASSYSLQPQHF. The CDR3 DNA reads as TGTGCCAGCAGTTACTCCCTCCAGCCCCAGCATTTT.